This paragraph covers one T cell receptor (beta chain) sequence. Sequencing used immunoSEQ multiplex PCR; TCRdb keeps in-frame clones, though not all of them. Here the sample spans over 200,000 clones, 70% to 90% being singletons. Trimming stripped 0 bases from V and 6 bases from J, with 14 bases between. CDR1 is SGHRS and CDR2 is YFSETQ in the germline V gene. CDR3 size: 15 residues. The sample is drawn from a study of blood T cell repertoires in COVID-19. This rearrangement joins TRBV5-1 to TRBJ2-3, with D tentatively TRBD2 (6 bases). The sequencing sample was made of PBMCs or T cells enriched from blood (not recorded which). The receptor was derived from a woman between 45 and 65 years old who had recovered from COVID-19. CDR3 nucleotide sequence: TGCGCCAGCAGCTTGGCCGTCGCAGGGAGGGATACGCAGTATTTT. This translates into CASSLAVAGRDTQYF.